This T cell receptor (beta chain) was identified during a study of beta chain features in type 1 diabetes. Study summary: The patients were much like the healthy donors in age, gender and cell yields. Whole-study findings and limits: The VDJ junctions of type 1 diabetes patients carried fewer insertions and more deletions.

Every bit of the isolated RNA underwent reverse transcription, so sequencing read expressed TCRB transcripts. Method: immunoSEQ multiplex PCR; TCRdb's copy keeps in-frame clones and lacks some. The sample contains approximately 150,000 clones, about 9.1% of which appear only once. It was via CD45RO/CCR7/CD25/CD127/CD95/CD27 that CD4+ naive, central memory, regulatory and stem cell-like memory cells were sorted. A few counts support this clone. Its target is unknown. Between the trimmed V and J ends, which lost 1 base and 5 bases, there was a span of 11 bases. This CDR3 has 14 amino acids. Germline CDR1 SGHVS, CDR2 FQNEAQ.

The chain couples TRBV7-8 to TRBJ1-2; D uncertain. The sequenced sample was central memory CD4+ T cells from blood. The sequence was collected from a woman aged 40-49 years in good health. Here the CDR3 reads CASSLDGVRYGYTF. In DNA, the CDR3 is TGTGCCAGCAGCTTAGACGGGGTACGGTATGGCTACACCTTC.